This TCR beta chain stems from a study of OX40 agonist ivuxolimab in advanced cancers. Study overall: Among those enrolled, mean age was about 63 years (range about 20 to 79) and 82.7% were male. Study-wide findings and caveats: The work left the antigen specificity of expanded peripheral T cells undetermined. CD8+ T cells averaged more expanded clones than CD4+.

Worth noting for this clone: Its target is not known.

This table comes from immunoSEQ multiplex PCR, and its TCRdb copy is limited to in-frame clones, with some not included. The profile shows fewer than 55,000 clones, approximately 91% of them singletons. V was clipped by 2 bases and J by 1 base, with 9 bases between them. The CDR3 runs to 14 residues. From germline, CDR1 is SGHNT and CDR2 YYREEE (reference sequence). The origin of this receptor is an adult with an advanced solid tumor such as melanoma, head and neck, liver or kidney cancer. The rearrangement joins TRBV5-4 to TRBJ1-1; possibly TRBD1 for D (5 bases). Sequenced material: CD4+ or CD8+ T cells sorted from blood, taken in a trial of the OX40 agonist ivuxolimab. CDR3 in amino acids: CASSFLGGNTEAFF. Written as DNA, the CDR3 is TGTGCCAGCAGCTTCCTGGGGGGGAACACTGAAGCTTTCTTT.